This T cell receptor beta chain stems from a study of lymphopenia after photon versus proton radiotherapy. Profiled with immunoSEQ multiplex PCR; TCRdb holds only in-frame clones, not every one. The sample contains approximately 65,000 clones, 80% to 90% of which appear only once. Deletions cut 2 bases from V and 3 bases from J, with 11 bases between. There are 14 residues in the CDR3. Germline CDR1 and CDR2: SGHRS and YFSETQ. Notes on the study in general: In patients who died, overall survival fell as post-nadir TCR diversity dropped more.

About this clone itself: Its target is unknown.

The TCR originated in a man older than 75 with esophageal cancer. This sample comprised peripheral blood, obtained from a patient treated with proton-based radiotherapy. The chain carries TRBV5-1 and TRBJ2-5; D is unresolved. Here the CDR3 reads CASSLFPGEETQYF. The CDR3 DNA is TGCGCCAGCAGCTTATTTCCCGGTGAAGAGACCCAGTACTTC.